Listed below are T cell receptor beta chains from one sample, sequenced in a study of radiotherapy plus CTLA-4 blockade in lung cancer. The method was immunoSEQ multiplex PCR; TCRdb's version includes in-frame clones alone and lacks a portion of them. Of approximately 83,000 clones listed, 78% are singletons. The source material was peripheral blood, sampled from a patient treated with radiotherapy plus ipilimumab. The receptors were gathered from a human donor with non-small cell lung cancer who had a partial response to radiotherapy plus ipilimumab. Some clones in this sample may be carry-over from other donors' samples. Both conserved end residues are trimmed from each CDR3. Each record gives: CDR3 protein, J gene, CDR3 length, V gene.

ASSPRASRYQETQY TRBJ2-5 14 TRBV4-2
ASSRQGPYTEAF TRBJ1-1 12 TRBV2
ASSLAREQY TRBJ2-7 9 TRBV7-9
SVDSGTSTDTQY TRBJ2-3 12 TRBV29-1
ASSLRAQLSMYNEQF TRBJ2-1 15 TRBV7-2
ASSHSSYRGAAANEKLF TRBJ1-4 17 TRBV5-6
ASSLPTTEISYGYT TRBJ1-2 14 TRBV7-7
ASSPILAGAAGELF TRBJ2-2 14 TRBV18
ASSLAGGLSSYNEQF TRBJ2-1 15 TRBV28
AWTRNVRGTAGQY TRBJ2-7 13 TRBV30
ASSMGVTNEKLF TRBJ1-4 12 TRBV5-6
ASSPSRSSPLH TRBJ1-6 11 TRBV11-3
ASRMTGTHQPQH TRBJ1-5 12 TRBV6-6
ASSVYQGTYNEQF TRBJ2-1 13 TRBV9
ASKLVGRNQPQH TRBJ1-5 12 TRBV19
ASRRSLGGTSYGYT TRBJ1-2 14 TRBV7-2
ASSLDGGKGNEQF TRBJ2-1 13 TRBV7-9
ASSLVPIQGTGDTQY TRBJ2-3 15 TRBV7-3
SVGGQGWNGYT TRBJ1-2 11 TRBV29-1
ASSVAGTGETQY TRBJ2-5 12 TRBV9
ASSLVSVSNTEAF TRBJ1-1 13 TRBV11-3
ASRPPGQGYEQY TRBJ2-7 12 TRBV6-6
ATSRDPNSPLH TRBJ1-6 11 TRBV15
ASSYGSYGYT TRBJ1-2 10 TRBV6-5
ASNEQGYEQY TRBJ2-7 10 TRBV7-9
VSSFFGSYEQY TRBJ2-7 11 TRBV5-4
AWSRNSGSGELF TRBJ2-2 12 TRBV30
ASSAHRDEAF TRBJ1-1 10 TRBV6-6
ASSPGQLTDTQY TRBJ2-3 12 TRBV16
ASSFFESSYNSPLH TRBJ1-6 14 TRBV7-8
ASSRQGVSEQY TRBJ2-7 11 TRBV28
ASSRDRISSGANVLT TRBJ2-6 15 TRBV7-3
ASSPPRLEQY TRBJ2-7 10 TRBV7-9
ASSIQGENNQPQH TRBJ1-5 13 TRBV19
ASSDRGNSYEQY TRBJ2-7 12 TRBV7-8
AISATSDTQY TRBJ2-3 10 TRBV10-3
ASSPTSGPRNEQY TRBJ2-7 13 TRBV18
ASSATRFGGGTDTQY TRBJ2-3 15 TRBV19
ASSEVEARNQPQH TRBJ1-5 13 TRBV2
ASSDAPGNQPQH TRBJ1-5 12 TRBV28
ASSFDRRGTEAF TRBJ1-1 12 TRBV10-2
ASSQVGVQGAGGYT TRBJ1-2 14 TRBV4-1
ASSLLSGAVTDTQY TRBJ2-3 14 TRBV5-1
ASSRSRTSGNTDTQY TRBJ2-3 15 TRBV5-8
ASSLYTSTDTQY TRBJ2-3 12 TRBV7-3
ASSVVGTSGSTIY TRBJ1-3 13 TRBV9
ASSSGLTNYEQY TRBJ2-7 12 TRBV5-1
SVGGGKSNYGYT TRBJ1-2 12 TRBV29-1